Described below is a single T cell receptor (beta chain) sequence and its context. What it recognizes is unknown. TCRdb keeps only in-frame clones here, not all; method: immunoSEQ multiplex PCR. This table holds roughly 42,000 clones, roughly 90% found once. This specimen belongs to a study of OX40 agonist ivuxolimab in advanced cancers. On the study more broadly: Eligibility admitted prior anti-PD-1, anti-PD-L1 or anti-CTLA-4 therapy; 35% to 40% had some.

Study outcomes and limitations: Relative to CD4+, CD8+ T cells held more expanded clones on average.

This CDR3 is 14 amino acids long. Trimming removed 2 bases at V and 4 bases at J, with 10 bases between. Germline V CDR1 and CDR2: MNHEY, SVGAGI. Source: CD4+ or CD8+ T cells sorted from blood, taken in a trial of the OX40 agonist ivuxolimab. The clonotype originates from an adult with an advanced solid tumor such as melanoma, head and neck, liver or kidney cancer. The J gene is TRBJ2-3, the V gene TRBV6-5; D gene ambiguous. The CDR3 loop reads CASSYAHLPDTQYF. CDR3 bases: TGTGCCAGCAGTTACGCCCACCTACCAGATACGCAGTATTTT.